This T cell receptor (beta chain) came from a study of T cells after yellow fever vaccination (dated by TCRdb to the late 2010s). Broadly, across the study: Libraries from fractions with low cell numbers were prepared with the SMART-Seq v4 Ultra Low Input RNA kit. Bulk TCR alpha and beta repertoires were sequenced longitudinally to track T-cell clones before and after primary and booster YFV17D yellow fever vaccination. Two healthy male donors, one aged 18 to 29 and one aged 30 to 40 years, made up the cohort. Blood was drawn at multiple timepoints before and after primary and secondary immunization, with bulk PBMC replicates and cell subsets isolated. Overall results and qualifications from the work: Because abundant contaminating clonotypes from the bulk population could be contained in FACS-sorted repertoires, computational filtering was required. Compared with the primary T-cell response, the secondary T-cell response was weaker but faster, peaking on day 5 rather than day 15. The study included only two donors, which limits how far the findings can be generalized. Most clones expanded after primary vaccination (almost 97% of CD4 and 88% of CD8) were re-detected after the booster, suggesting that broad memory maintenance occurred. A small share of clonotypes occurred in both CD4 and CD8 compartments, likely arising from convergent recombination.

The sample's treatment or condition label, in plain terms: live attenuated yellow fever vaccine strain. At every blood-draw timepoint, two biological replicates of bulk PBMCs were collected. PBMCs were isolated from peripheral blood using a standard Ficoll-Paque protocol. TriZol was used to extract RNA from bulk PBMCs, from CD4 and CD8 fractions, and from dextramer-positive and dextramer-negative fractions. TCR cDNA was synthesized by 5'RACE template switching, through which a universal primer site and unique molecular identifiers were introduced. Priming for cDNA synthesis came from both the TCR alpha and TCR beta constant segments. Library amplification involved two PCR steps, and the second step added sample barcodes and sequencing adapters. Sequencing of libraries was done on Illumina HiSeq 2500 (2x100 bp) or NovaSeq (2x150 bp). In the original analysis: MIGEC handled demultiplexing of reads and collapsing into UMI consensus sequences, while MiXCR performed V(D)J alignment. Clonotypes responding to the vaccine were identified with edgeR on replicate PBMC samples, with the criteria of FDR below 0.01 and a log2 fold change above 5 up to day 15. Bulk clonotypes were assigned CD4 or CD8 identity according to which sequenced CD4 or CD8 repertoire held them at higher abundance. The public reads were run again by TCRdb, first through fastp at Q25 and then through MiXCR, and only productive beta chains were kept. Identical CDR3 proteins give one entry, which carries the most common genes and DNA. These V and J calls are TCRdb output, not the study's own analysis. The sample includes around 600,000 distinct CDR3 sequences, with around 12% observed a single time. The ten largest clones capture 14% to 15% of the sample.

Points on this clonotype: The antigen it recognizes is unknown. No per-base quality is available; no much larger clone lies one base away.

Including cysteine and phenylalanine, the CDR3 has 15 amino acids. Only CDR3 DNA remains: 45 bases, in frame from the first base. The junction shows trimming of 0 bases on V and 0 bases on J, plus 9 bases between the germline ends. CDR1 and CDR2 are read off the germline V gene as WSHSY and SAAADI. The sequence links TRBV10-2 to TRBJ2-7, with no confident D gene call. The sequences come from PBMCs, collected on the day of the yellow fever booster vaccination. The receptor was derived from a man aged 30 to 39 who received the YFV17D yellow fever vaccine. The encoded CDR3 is CASSESARSSYEQYF. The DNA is TGCGCCAGCAGTGAGTCGGCCAGGAGCTCCTACGAGCAGTACTTC.